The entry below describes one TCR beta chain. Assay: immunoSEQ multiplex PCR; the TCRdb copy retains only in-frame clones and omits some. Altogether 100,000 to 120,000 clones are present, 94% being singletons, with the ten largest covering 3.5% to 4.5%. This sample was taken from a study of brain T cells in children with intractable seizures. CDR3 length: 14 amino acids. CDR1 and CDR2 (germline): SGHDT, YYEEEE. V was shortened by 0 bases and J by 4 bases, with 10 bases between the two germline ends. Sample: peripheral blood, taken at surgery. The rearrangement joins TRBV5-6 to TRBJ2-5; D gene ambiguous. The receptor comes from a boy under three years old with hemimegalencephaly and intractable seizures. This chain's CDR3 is CASSLAVPGETQYF. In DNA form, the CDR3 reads TGTGCCAGCAGCTTGGCGGTACCGGGAGAGACCCAGTACTTC.